Detailed here is one T cell receptor beta chain. Time point noted: week 3, after first cycle of checkpoint inhibitor. Some clones are missing from TCRdb's copy, which holds only in-frame ones; the method was immunoSEQ multiplex PCR. There are about 10,000 clones in the sample; 84% occur only once, and roughly 15% lies in the top ten. This sample was included in a study of blood T cell dynamics during melanoma immunotherapy. The V gene's germline CDR1 is SGHTA and CDR2 FQGNSA. Trimming removed 7 bases at V and 4 bases at J, with 11 bases between. CDR3 length: 13 amino acids. This sequence joins TRBV7-2 and TRBJ1-5; D is unresolved. The sample in question was blood, obtained from a patient treated with checkpoint blockade. The clonotype comes from a human donor with melanoma. This CDR3 is CASTLSVNQPQHF. The CDR3 coding sequence is TGTGCCAGCACCCTCAGCGTTAATCAGCCCCAGCATTTT. Full variable domain (rest looked up from reference TRBV7-2 and TRBJ1-5): GAGVSQSPSNKVTEKGKDVELRCDPISGHTALYWYRQSLGQGLEFLIYFQGNSAPDKSGLPSDRFSAERTGGSVSTLTIQRTQQEDSAVYLCASTLSVNQPQHFGDGTRLSIL.